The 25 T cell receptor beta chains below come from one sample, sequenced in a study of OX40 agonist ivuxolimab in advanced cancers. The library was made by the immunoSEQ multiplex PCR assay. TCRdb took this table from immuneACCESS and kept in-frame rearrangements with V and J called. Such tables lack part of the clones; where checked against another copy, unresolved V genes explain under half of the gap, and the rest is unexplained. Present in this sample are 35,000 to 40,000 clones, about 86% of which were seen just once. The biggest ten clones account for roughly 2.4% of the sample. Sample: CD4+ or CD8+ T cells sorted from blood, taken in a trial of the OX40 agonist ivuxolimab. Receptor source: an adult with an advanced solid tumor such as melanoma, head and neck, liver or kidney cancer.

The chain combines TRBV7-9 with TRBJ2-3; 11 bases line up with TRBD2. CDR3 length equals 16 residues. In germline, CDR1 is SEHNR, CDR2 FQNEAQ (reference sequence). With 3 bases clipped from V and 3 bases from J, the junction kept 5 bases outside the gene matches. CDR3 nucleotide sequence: TGTGCCAGCAGCTTGGGTAGCGGGGGGGCAACAGATACGCAGTATTTT. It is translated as CASSLGSGGATDTQYF.

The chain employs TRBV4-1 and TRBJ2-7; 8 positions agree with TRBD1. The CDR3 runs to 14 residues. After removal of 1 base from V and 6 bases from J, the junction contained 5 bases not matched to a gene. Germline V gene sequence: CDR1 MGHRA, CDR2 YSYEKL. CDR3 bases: TGCGCCAGCAGCCAAGGGGACAGGTTCGGCGAGCAGTACTTC. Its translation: CASSQGDRFGEQYF.

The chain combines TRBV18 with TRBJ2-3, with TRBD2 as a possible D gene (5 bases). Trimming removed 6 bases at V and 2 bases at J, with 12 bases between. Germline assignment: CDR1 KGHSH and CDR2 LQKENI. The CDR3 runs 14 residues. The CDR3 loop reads CASSPGESTDTQYF. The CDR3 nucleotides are TGTGCCAGCTCCCCTGGGGAGTCCACAGATACGCAGTATTTT. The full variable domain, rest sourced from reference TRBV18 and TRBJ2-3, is NAGVMQNPRHLVRRRGQEARLRCSPMKGHSHVYWYRQLPEEGLKFMVYLQKENIIDESGMPKERFSAEFPKEGPSILRIQQVVRGDSAAYFCASSPGESTDTQYFGPGTRLTVL.

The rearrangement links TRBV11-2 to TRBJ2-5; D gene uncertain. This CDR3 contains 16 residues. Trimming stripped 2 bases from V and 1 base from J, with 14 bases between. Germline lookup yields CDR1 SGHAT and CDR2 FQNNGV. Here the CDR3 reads CASSLHPRGFQETQYF. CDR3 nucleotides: TGTGCCAGCAGCTTACACCCCCGCGGCTTCCAAGAGACCCAGTACTTC.

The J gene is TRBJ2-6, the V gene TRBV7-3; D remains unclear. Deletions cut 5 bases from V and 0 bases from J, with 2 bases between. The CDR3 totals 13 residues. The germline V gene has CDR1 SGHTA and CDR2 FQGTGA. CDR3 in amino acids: CASSPSGANVLTF. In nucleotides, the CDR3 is TGTGCCAGCAGCCCCTCTGGGGCCAACGTCCTGACTTTC.

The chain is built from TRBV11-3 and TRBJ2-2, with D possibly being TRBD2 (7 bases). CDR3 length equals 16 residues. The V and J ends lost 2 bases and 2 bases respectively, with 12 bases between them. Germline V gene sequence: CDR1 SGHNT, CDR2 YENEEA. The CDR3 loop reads CASSLIAGANTGELFF. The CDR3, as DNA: TGTGCCAGCAGCTTAATTGCGGGGGCTAACACCGGGGAGCTGTTTTTT.

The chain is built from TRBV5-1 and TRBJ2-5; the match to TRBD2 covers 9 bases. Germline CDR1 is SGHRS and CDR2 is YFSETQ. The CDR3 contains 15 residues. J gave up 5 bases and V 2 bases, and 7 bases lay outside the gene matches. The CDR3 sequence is CASSFAGGPGETQYF. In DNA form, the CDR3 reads TGCGCCAGCAGCTTTGCGGGGGGGCCTGGGGAGACCCAGTACTTC.

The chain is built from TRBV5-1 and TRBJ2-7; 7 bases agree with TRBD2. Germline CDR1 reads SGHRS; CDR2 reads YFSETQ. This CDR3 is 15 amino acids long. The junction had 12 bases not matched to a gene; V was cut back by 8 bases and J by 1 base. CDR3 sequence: CASSSGGGNSYEQYF. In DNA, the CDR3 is TGCGCCAGTTCCTCGGGCGGGGGAAATTCCTACGAGCAGTACTTC.

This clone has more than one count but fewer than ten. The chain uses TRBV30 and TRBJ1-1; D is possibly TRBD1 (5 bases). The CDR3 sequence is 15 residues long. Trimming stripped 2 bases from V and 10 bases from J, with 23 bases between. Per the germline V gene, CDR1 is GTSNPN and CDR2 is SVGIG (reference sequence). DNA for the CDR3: TGTGCCTGGAGTCCACGGGGACCCACGAGCCTAGCAGCTTTCTTT. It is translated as CAWSPRGPTSLAAFF.

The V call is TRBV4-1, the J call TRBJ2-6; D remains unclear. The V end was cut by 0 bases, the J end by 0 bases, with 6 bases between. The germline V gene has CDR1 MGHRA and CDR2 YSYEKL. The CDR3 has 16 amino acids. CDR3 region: CASSQEGPSGANVLTF. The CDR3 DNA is TGCGCCAGCAGCCAAGAAGGTCCCTCTGGGGCCAACGTCCTGACTTTC.

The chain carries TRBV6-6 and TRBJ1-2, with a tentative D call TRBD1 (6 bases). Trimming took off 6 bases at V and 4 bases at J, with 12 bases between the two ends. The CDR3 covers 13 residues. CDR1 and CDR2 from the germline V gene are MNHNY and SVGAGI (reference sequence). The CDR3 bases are TGTGCCAGCAGCACCACAGGGTCCTATGGCTACACCTTC. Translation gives CASSTTGSYGYTF.

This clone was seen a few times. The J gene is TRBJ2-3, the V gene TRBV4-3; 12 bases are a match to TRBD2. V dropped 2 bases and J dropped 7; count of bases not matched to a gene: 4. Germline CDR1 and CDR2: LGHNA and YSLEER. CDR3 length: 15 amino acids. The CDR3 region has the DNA TGCGCCAGCAGCCAATCTAGCGGGGGGGCAAATACGCAGTATTTT. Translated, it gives CASSQSSGGANTQYF.

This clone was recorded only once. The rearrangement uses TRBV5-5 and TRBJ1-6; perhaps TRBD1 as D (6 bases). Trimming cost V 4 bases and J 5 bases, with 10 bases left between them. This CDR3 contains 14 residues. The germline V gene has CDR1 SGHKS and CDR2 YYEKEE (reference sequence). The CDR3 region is CASSLPGDNSPLHF. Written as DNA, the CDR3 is TGTGCCAGCAGCCTCCCAGGGGATAATTCACCCCTCCACTTT.

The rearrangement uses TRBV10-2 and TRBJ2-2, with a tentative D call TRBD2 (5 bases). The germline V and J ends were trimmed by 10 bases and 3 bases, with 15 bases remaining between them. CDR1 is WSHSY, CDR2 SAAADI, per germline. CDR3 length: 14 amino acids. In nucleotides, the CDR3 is TGCGCCATTAAACCCCAGGACTACACCGGGGAGCTGTTTTTT. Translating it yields CAIKPQDYTGELFF.

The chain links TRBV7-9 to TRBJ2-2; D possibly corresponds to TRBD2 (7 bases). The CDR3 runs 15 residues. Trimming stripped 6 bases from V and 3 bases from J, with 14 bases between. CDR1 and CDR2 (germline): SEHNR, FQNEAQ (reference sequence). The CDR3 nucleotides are TGTGCCAGCAGACCGAGGGGGAGGGACACCGGGGAGCTGTTTTTT. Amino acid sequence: CASRPRGRDTGELFF. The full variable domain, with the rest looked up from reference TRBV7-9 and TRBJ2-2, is DTGVSQNPRHKITKRGQNVTFRCDPISEHNRLYWYRQTLGQGPEFLTYFQNEAQLEKSRLLSDRFSAERPKGSFSTLEIQRTEQGDSAMYLCASRPRGRDTGELFFGEGSRLTVL.

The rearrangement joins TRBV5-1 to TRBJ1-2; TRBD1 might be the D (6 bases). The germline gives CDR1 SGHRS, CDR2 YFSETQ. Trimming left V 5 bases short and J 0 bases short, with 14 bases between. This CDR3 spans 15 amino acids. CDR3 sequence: CASSPTGKPNYGYTF. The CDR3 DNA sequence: TGCGCCAGCAGTCCAACAGGGAAACCTAACTATGGCTACACCTTC.

In DNA form, the CDR3 reads TGTGCCAGCAGCGCGCTAGGAGGCGGGCATCAGCCCCAGCATTTT. Protein: CASSALGGGHQPQHF. The chain joins TRBV7-2 to TRBJ1-5; D is unclear. The germline V gene encodes CDR1 SGHTA and CDR2 FQGNSA. The CDR3 has 15 amino acids. V lost 5 bases and J lost 5, with 16 bases in between.

As DNA, the CDR3 is TGTGCCAGCAGCTTAGGGGATAGCTCCTACGAGCAGTACTTC. Protein product: CASSLGDSSYEQYF. The gene calls are TRBV7-2 and TRBJ2-7; no firm D call. Germline V gene sequence: CDR1 SGHTA, CDR2 FQGNSA. CDR3 length: 14 residues. Trimming stripped 1 base from V and 0 bases from J, with 7 bases between.

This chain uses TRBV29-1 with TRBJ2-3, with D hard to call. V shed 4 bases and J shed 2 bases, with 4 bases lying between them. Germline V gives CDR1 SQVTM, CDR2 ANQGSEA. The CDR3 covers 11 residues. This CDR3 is CSVGTTDTQYF. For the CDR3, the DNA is TGCAGCGTTGGAACCACAGATACGCAGTATTTT.

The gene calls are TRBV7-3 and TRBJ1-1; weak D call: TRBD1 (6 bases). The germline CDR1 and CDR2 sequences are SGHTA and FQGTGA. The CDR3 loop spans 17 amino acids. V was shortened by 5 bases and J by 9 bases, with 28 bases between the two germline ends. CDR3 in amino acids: CASSPEPDSLANGKAFF. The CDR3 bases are TGTGCCAGCAGCCCCGAGCCGGACAGCCTTGCGAACGGAAAAGCTTTCTTT.

CDR3 protein: CASSYSSSGGYNEQFF. The CDR3 nucleotides read TGTGCCAGCAGTTATTCCAGTAGCGGGGGTTATAATGAGCAGTTCTTC. The genes are TRBV6-5 and TRBJ2-1, with TRBD2 identical over 9 bases. V trimming: 3 bases; J trimming: 7 bases; junction bases outside the gene matches: 10. The CDR3 has 16 residues. Germline assignment: CDR1 MNHEY and CDR2 SVGAGI.

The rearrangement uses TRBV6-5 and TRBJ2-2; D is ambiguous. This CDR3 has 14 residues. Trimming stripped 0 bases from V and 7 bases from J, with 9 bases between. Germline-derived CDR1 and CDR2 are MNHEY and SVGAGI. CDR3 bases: TGTGCCAGCAGTTACTCGAAGGGCGACGGGGAGCTGTTTTTT. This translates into CASSYSKGDGELFF.

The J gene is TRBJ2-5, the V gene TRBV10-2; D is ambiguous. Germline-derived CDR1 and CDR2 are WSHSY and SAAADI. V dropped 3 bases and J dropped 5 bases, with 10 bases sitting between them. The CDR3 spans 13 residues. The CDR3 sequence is CASSEASGETQYF. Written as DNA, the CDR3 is TGCGCCAGCAGTGAAGCCTCTGGGGAGACCCAGTACTTC.

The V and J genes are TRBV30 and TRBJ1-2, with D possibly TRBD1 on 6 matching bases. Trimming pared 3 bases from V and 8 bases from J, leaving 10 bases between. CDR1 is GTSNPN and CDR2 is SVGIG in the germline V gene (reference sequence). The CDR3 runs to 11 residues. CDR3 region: CAWRYRDGYTF. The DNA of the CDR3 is TGTGCCTGGAGATACAGGGACGGCTACACCTTC.

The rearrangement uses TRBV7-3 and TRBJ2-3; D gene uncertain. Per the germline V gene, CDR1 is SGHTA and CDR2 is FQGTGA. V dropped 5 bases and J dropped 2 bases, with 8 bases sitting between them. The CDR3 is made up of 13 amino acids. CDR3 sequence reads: CASSPSPTDTQYF. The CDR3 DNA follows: TGTGCCAGCAGCCCGAGCCCCACAGATACGCAGTATTTT.